The rows below give T cell receptor beta chains drawn from one sample of a study of T cell responses to AZD1222 COVID-19 vaccine. The data were produced by immunoSEQ multiplex PCR, yet TCRdb's version contains in-frame clones alone and is incomplete. This table holds about 120,000 clones, more than 70% found once. The source was peripheral blood, collected 28 days after the second AZD1222 dose. The receptors were sampled from an adult who received the AZD1222 COVID-19 vaccine. CDR3s include the opening cysteine and the closing phenylalanine or tryptophan. The D gene is left open where the match is weak. Size is stated for part of the rows, as once, few or many counts, or as a class when the clone is expanded.

d_call,v_call,clone_size,j_call,cdr3_nt,cdr3_aa
.,TRBV4-1,.,TRBJ1-5,TGCGCCAGCAGCCAAGTTCCCCCTTTCAGCAATCAGCCCCAGCATTTT,CASSQVPPFSNQPQHF
.,TRBV4-1,.,TRBJ2-1,TGCGCCAGCAGTCAGGGGTGGGGTACGACCTACAATGAGCAGTTCTTC,CASSQGWGTTYNEQFF
.,TRBV6-2/TRBV6-3,.,TRBJ1-5,TGTGCCAGCAGTTACTCGGTCTGGGGGTTAGCCAATCAGCCCCAGCATTTT,CASSYSVWGLANQPQHF
TRBD2,TRBV10-3,.,TRBJ2-2,TGTGCCATCAGTGACCTAGCGGGGGGAGGCACCGGGGAGCTGTTTTTT,CAISDLAGGGTGELFF
TRBD2,TRBV19,.,TRBJ2-1,TGTGCCAGTAGTATTCACAGCGGGGGATACAATGAGCAGTTCTTC,CASSIHSGGYNEQFF
.,TRBV27,few,TRBJ1-4,TGTGCCAGCAGTTTCATTGGGACTAATGAAAAACTGTTTTTT,CASSFIGTNEKLFF
TRBD2,TRBV12-5,.,TRBJ2-5,TGTGCTAGTGGTTTGGTTCAGACTAGCGGACCCCCAACCCAGTACTTC,CASGLVQTSGPPTQYF
.,TRBV9,.,TRBJ1-2,TGTGCCAGCAGCGTAGGAGGGCGCTATGGCTACACCTTC,CASSVGGRYGYTF
.,TRBV11-2,.,TRBJ2-3,TGTGCCAGCAGCTTGAGTGGTCCCTACACAGATACGCAGTATTTT,CASSLSGPYTDTQYF
.,TRBV19,.,TRBJ1-1,TGTGCCAGTAGTATAGGGGGGTGGGGCCCGAACACTGAAGCTTTCTTT,CASSIGGWGPNTEAFF
.,TRBV30,.,TRBJ1-2,TGTGCCTGGGGGAGACAGAATAACTATGGCTACACCTTC,CAWGRQNNYGYTF
.,TRBV12-3/TRBV12-4,.,TRBJ1-1,TGTGCCAGCAGTGCCACAGAGAACACTGAAGCTTTCTTT,CASSATENTEAFF
.,TRBV5-8,.,TRBJ1-1,TGTGCCAGCAGCCTAAAGACGGGTCTGAACACTGAAGCTTTCTTT,CASSLKTGLNTEAFF
.,TRBV11-2,once,TRBJ2-1,TGTGCCAGCAGCTTAGAATTCCTAGGGGGGGCCAATGAGCAGTTCTTC,CASSLEFLGGANEQFF
.,TRBV19,.,TRBJ1-1,TGTGCCAGTAGTATAGAGGTACGAGCTTTCTTT,CASSIEVRAFF
.,TRBV28,.,TRBJ1-1,TGTGCCAGCAGTTTGACCCCGGACCCTAAAGCTTTCTTT,CASSLTPDPKAFF
.,TRBV6-2/TRBV6-3,.,TRBJ1-2,TGTGCCAGCAGTTCCGCTACAGGATCACGGGCTAGGTTTGGCTACACCTTC,CASSSATGSRARFGYTF
TRBD1,TRBV29-1,few,TRBJ2-2,TGCAGCGTTGAAAACCAACAGGGGGACACCGGGGAGCTGTTTTTT,CSVENQQGDTGELFF
TRBD1,TRBV27,.,TRBJ2-1,TGTGCCAGCAGGGGACAGGGAACCTACAATGAGCAGTTCTTC,CASRGQGTYNEQFF
.,TRBV20-1,.,TRBJ2-7,TGCAGTGCCAGTGACAGGTCAACCTACGAGCAGTACTTC,CSASDRSTYEQYF
.,TRBV7-6,.,TRBJ1-1,TGTGCCAGCAGCTCAAGGGAGGGGTCGATGAACACTGAAGCTTTCTTT,CASSSREGSMNTEAFF
.,TRBV10-3,.,TRBJ1-1,TGTGCCATCACCGGGTCACAGGGCGAGACTGAAGCTTTCTTT,CAITGSQGETEAFF
.,TRBV7-3,.,TRBJ2-5,TGTGCCAGCAGCTTCGGGTTTAGAGAGACCCAGTACTTC,CASSFGFRETQYF
.,TRBV18,.,TRBJ1-1,TGTGCCAGCTCTTTGGACATCCCGACGGCTGAAGCTTTCTTT,CASSLDIPTAEAFF
.,TRBV4-1,.,TRBJ2-7,TGCGCCAGCAGCCAACTACAGGGAGGAGGGACCTACGAGCAGTACTTC,CASSQLQGGGTYEQYF
.,TRBV6-6,once,TRBJ1-6,TGTGCCAGCAGCCACAGGGATTCCGATAATTCACCCCTCCACTTT,CASSHRDSDNSPLHF
TRBD1,TRBV5-6,.,TRBJ1-2,TGTGCCAGCAGCACACACCGGACAGGGCACGACTACACCTTC,CASSTHRTGHDYTF
.,TRBV11-2,.,TRBJ1-3,TGTGCCAGCAGCTCGTTGAGATTAAACACCATATATTTT,CASSSLRLNTIYF
.,TRBV5-8,.,TRBJ2-4,TGTGCCAGCAGCTCCCGGACCCGACGGGGATCCAAAAACATTCAGTACTTC,CASSSRTRRGSKNIQYF
.,TRBV7-9,.,TRBJ2-5,TGTGCCAGCAGCCGCCGGGGTACCCAAGAGACCCAGTACTTC,CASSRRGTQETQYF
TRBD1,TRBV4-3,few,TRBJ2-1,TGCGCCAGCAGCGGGGACAGGGGGTTCTACAATGAGCAGTTCTTC,CASSGDRGFYNEQFF
.,TRBV15,.,TRBJ2-6,TGTGCCACCAGCAGAGAGGGTGGGTCTGGGGCCAACGTCCTGACTTTC,CATSREGGSGANVLTF
.,TRBV30,.,TRBJ2-1,TGTGCCTGGAGCTCGGCGGGATGGGATAGCTCCTACAATGAGCAGTTCTTC,CAWSSAGWDSSYNEQFF
.,TRBV29-1,.,TRBJ2-2,TGCAGCGTTGGTAAGGGGCCCGGGGAGCTGTTTTTT,CSVGKGPGELFF
TRBD1,TRBV24-1,.,TRBJ1-3,TGTGCCACCAGCTCGGGACAGGAGACTGGAAACACCATATATTTT,CATSSGQETGNTIYF
.,TRBV30,.,TRBJ1-4,TGTGCCTGGGACCGGGCAGGAGGGGAAAAACTGTTTTTT,CAWDRAGGEKLFF
.,TRBV9,.,TRBJ1-2,TGTGCCAGCAGCGCCTATATAGACTATGGCTACACCTTC,CASSAYIDYGYTF
TRBD2,TRBV6-5,.,TRBJ2-2,TGTGCCAGCAGTTACTCTGGACTAGCGGACACCGGGGAGCTGTTTTTT,CASSYSGLADTGELFF
TRBD1,TRBV28,.,TRBJ2-7,TGTGCCAGCAGACCGGGACAGGGATCCGAGCAGTACTTC,CASRPGQGSEQYF
.,TRBV19,.,TRBJ1-5,TGTGCCAGTAACCGACAGCGGGATCAGCCCCAGCATTTT,CASNRQRDQPQHF
TRBD1,TRBV6-1,.,TRBJ1-2,TGTGCCAGCAGTGAAGGGCAGGGGGAGAGGGGCTACACCTTC,CASSEGQGERGYTF
.,TRBV9,.,TRBJ2-7,TGTGCCAGCAGCGTTTCAGGGGGGGAGCAGTACTTC,CASSVSGGEQYF
.,TRBV5-1,.,TRBJ1-2,TGCGCCAGCAGCACTACAGGGAACTCGGGCGGCTACACCTTC,CASSTTGNSGGYTF
.,TRBV19,.,TRBJ1-5,TGTGCCAGTAGTGTCGGCCTCAGGGGATATAGCAATCAGCCCCAGCATTTT,CASSVGLRGYSNQPQHF
TRBD2,TRBV11-2,.,TRBJ2-5,TGTGCCAGCAGCTTAGTTAGCGGGGGCCGGGGGGAGACCCAGTACTTC,CASSLVSGGRGETQYF
.,TRBV9,.,TRBJ2-7,TGTGCCAGCAGCCCAAACGTAGGGGGATACGAGCAGTACTTC,CASSPNVGGYEQYF
TRBD1,TRBV5-5,once,TRBJ2-7,TGTGCCAGCAGCAGGGGACAGTCCTACGAGCAGTACTTC,CASSRGQSYEQYF
.,TRBV20-1,.,TRBJ2-1,TGCAGTGCTAGTGGACTCCACTCCTACAATGAGCAGTTCTTC,CSASGLHSYNEQFF
.,TRBV6-5,.,TRBJ1-6,TGTGCCAGCAGTTACTCGAGTACTAAGCATAATTCACCCCTCCACTTT,CASSYSSTKHNSPLHF
.,TRBV18,.,TRBJ1-1,TGTGCCAGCTCACCTACCCGGGCCCAGAACACTGAAGCTTTCTTT,CASSPTRAQNTEAFF
.,TRBV5-1,medium-sized,TRBJ2-7,TGCGCCAGCAGCTTACGGGACTCCCAGTCCTACGAGCAGTACTTC,CASSLRDSQSYEQYF
.,TRBV18,.,TRBJ1-1,TGTGCCAGCTCACTTTCAGGGTGGAGGAGCACTGAAGCTTTCTTT,CASSLSGWRSTEAFF
TRBD1,TRBV6-5,.,TRBJ1-1,TGTGCCAGCAGCCTTGATCAGGGGGCGACTACTGAAGCTTTCTTT,CASSLDQGATTEAFF
TRBD1,TRBV24-1,.,TRBJ1-2,TGTGCCACCAGTGATCCGAATCGAGGGGGCTGGGATGGCTACACCTTC,CATSDPNRGGWDGYTF
.,TRBV6-6,.,TRBJ1-6,TGTGCCAGCAGTCAAACCCGACCCCGGAGCTCCTATAATTCACCCCTCCACTTT,CASSQTRPRSSYNSPLHF
.,TRBV21-1,once,TRBJ2-2,TGTGCCAGCAGCCTCTCAGGAAGGGGTAAGCGCCCATTGCGGGAGCTGTTTTTT,CASSLSGRGKRPLRELFF
.,TRBV4-1,.,TRBJ2-6,TGCGCCAGCAGCCAAGATCTAGGGTGGTTCTCTGGGGCCAACGTCCTGACTTTC,CASSQDLGWFSGANVLTF
TRBD1,TRBV5-1,.,TRBJ2-7,TGCGCCAGCAGCGGACGACAGGGAAGGTGGTACGAGCAGTACTTC,CASSGRQGRWYEQYF
.,TRBV5-1,.,TRBJ2-7,TGCGCCAGCAGCTTGGGGGATAGCTCCTACGAGCAGTACTTC,CASSLGDSSYEQYF